The 27 T cell receptor beta chains presented below share a single source sample, sequenced in a study of identical twins. TCRdb re-called the 5' RACE reads through MiXCR, storing one row per CDR3 protein. The sample carries a few hundred thousand distinct CDR3 sequences, 15% to 20% recorded once. The sequencing input was naive T cells sorted from blood. These receptors originate from a man in his fifties or sixties in good health.

This clonotype was seen at least ten times. The chain has TRBV7-8 and TRBJ1-5, with D unclear. Germline V gene sequence: CDR1 SGHVS, CDR2 FQNEAQ. The CDR3 is 10 amino acids. The CDR3: CFLRGQPQHF. Written as DNA, the CDR3 is TGTTTTCTGCGCGGCCAGCCCCAGCATTTT. Full variable domain (outside the CDR3, taken from reference TRBV7-8 and TRBJ1-5): GAGVSQSPRYKVAKRGQDVALRCDPISGHVSLFWYQQALGQGPEFLTYFQNEAQLDKSGLPSDRFFAERPEGSVSTLKIQRTQQEDSAVYLCFLRGQPQHFGDGTRLSIL.

This clonotype showed up many times. This chain links TRBV12-3 or TRBV12-4 with TRBJ2-7; the D is unclear. This CDR3 has 11 amino acids. V was trimmed by 4 bases and J by 6 bases, leaving 7 bases between them. In DNA form, the CDR3 reads TGTGCCAGCAGTTCTCTCCTCGAGCAGTACTTC. Translation gives CASSSLLEQYF.

This clonotype was detected a few times. The chain carries TRBV20-1 and TRBJ2-5; 7 nucleotides align to TRBD2. This CDR3 is built from 16 residues. Germline-derived CDR1 and CDR2 are DFQATT and SNEGSKA (reference sequence). Trimming took 0 bases from V and 4 from J; bases not matched to a gene: 11. CDR3 DNA sequence: TGCAGTGCTAGAGATTTGGCGGGGGTGTCACGAGAGACCCAGTACTTC. Translated, it gives CSARDLAGVSRETQYF.

This clonotype was detected only once. J is TRBJ2-1 and V is TRBV4-3; D not certain. Germline-derived CDR1 and CDR2 are LGHNA and YSLEER. Trimming left V 3 bases short and J 4 bases short, with 13 bases between. This CDR3 comprises 15 residues. In nucleotides, the CDR3 is TGCGCCAGCAGCCAGAGCCCAGGCGGTTACAATGAGCAGTTCTTC. It yields the protein CASSQSPGGYNEQFF.

This clonotype was counted many times. This chain joins TRBV20-1 and TRBJ2-5; possibly TRBD2 for D (6 bases). The germline V gene has CDR1 DFQATT and CDR2 SNEGSKA (reference sequence). The CDR3 totals 15 residues. V dropped 1 base and J dropped 2 bases, with 14 bases sitting between them. The DNA for the CDR3 is TGCAGTGCTAGAGGCGCCTGGGGGGTGCAAGAGACCCAGTACTTC. Protein product: CSARGAWGVQETQYF.

The chain is built from TRBV9 and TRBJ2-5, with 8 bases fitting TRBD2. The length of the CDR3 is 15 residues. Losses at the gene ends were 0 bases for V and 3 bases for J; bases not matched to a gene: 4. The germline CDR1 and CDR2 sequences are SGDLS and YYNGEE. For the CDR3, the DNA is TGTGCCAGCAGCGTAGCAGCGGGGGCTAAAGAGACCCAGTACTTC. This gives the protein CASSVAAGAKETQYF. The whole variable domain, filled in from reference TRBV9 and TRBJ2-5, reads DSGVTQTPKHLITATGQRVTLRCSPRSGDLSVYWYQQSLDQGLQFLIQYYNGEERAKGNILERFSAQQFPDLHSELNLSSLELGDSALYFCASSVAAGAKETQYFGPGTRLLVL.

A few counts support this clonotype. V is TRBV6-5 and J is TRBJ1-1, with D possibly TRBD1 on 6 matching bases. This CDR3 region has 17 residues. Per the germline V gene, CDR1 is MNHEY and CDR2 is SVGAGI. Trimming removed 0 bases from V and 5 bases from J, with 19 bases in between. The CDR3 spells CASSYSGAGVRRTEAFF. CDR3 DNA: TGTGCCAGCAGTTACTCGGGGGCCGGGGTAAGGAGGACTGAAGCTTTCTTT.

This clonotype appeared many times. This chain connects TRBV12-3 or TRBV12-4 to TRBJ1-4, with D uncertain. This CDR3 is built from 13 residues. V was pared by 2 bases and J by 0 bases, with 1 base between. CDR3 loop: CASSLSTNEKLFF. For the CDR3, the DNA is TGTGCCAGCAGTTTATCAACTAATGAAAAACTGTTTTTT.

On this clonotype itself: A much bigger clone sits one base away, suggesting this may be a read error. This chain links TRBV5-5 with TRBJ2-5, with D hard to call. The CDR3 contains 13 residues. The germline V gene encodes CDR1 SGHKS and CDR2 YYEKEE (reference sequence). The CDR3 DNA sequence: TGTGCCAGCAGCTTGTTACTACAAGAGGCCCAGTACTTC. Its translation: CASSLLLQEAQYF.

There are a few counts of this clonotype. V is TRBV20-1 and J is TRBJ1-5, with a weak D call TRBD1 (5 bases). This CDR3 comprises 15 residues. V was cut by 6 bases and J by 0 bases, with 15 bases left in between. The germline V gene encodes CDR1 DFQATT and CDR2 SNEGSKA (reference sequence). The CDR3 loop reads CSAKRQWYSNQPQHF. The CDR3 DNA reads as TGCAGTGCGAAGAGACAGTGGTATAGCAATCAGCCCCAGCATTTT.

V is TRBV6-1 and J is TRBJ2-4, with D perhaps assigned TRBD1 or TRBD2 (5 bases each). Germline V lookup: CDR1 MNHNS, CDR2 SASEGT. The CDR3 has 15 amino acids. With 6 bases removed from V and 7 bases from J, the gap between germline ends came to 19 bases. The CDR3 is CASSWDHSSFNIQYF. The CDR3 coding sequence is TGTGCCAGCAGCTGGGACCATTCAAGTTTTAACATTCAGTACTTC.

The CDR3 DNA reads as TGCAGTGCTAGAGGTCTAGCGGGAGCCAATGAGCAGTTCTTC. Protein sequence: CSARGLAGANEQFF. The rearrangement uses TRBV20-1 and TRBJ2-1; 10 nucleotides match TRBD2. V shed 1 base and J 6 bases; nucleotides not matched to a gene: 3. CDR3 size: 14 residues. Germline V gene sequence: CDR1 DFQATT, CDR2 SNEGSKA (reference sequence).

Only one count was recorded for this clonotype. The chain carries TRBV7-2 and TRBJ2-5; 11 bases agree with TRBD2. The CDR3 runs 17 residues. Germline lookup yields CDR1 SGHTA and CDR2 FQGNSA. The junction had 9 bases not matched to a gene; V was cut back by 1 base and J by 5 bases. This chain's CDR3 is CASSLVYTSGGLETQYF. As DNA, the CDR3 is TGTGCCAGCAGCTTAGTTTATACTAGCGGGGGTCTGGAGACCCAGTACTTC. Together with reference TRBV7-2 and TRBJ2-5, the CDR3 gives the full variable domain: GAGVSQSPSNKVTEKGKDVELRCDPISGHTALYWYRQSLGQGLEFLIYFQGNSAPDKSGLPSDRFSAERTGGSVSTLTIQRTQQEDSAVYLCASSLVYTSGGLETQYFGPGTRLLVL.

This clonotype was observed many times. V is TRBV5-1 and J is TRBJ2-5, with 8 bases fitting TRBD1. V lost 0 bases to trimming and J lost 4 bases; unmatched junction nucleotides: 5. Germline V gives CDR1 SGHRS, CDR2 YFSETQ. The CDR3 loop spans 15 amino acids. The CDR3 bases are TGCGCCAGCAGCTTGGTGGACAGGGAGACAGAGACCCAGTACTTC. Protein: CASSLVDRETETQYF.

This clonotype was recorded at least ten times. The chain carries TRBV7-2 and TRBJ2-5; no definite D call. V lost 5 bases to trimming and J lost 8 bases, with 9 bases between them. The CDR3 has 11 residues. The germline V gene encodes CDR1 SGHTA and CDR2 FQGNSA. DNA for the CDR3: TGTGCCAGCAGCCTATTCCCCACCCAGTACTTC. It codes for CASSLFPTQYF.

The rearrangement links TRBV4-1 to TRBJ2-7; 16 positions match TRBD2. V shed 3 bases and J 4 bases; nucleotides not matched to a gene: 6. From germline, CDR1 is MGHRA and CDR2 YSYEKL. This CDR3 spans 17 amino acids. The CDR3 spells CASSQGLAGGPAYEQYF. The CDR3 DNA is TGCGCCAGCAGCCAGGGACTAGCGGGGGGGCCCGCTTACGAGCAGTACTTC.

This clonotype was counted a single time. The chain links TRBV7-6 to TRBJ2-5; TRBD1 or TRBD2 may be the D gene (5 bases each). Trimming pared 6 bases from V and 5 bases from J, leaving 13 bases between. The CDR3 spans 13 residues. The germline V gene encodes CDR1 SGHVS and CDR2 FNYEAQ. The CDR3: CASRLGVRETQYF. In DNA, the CDR3 is TGTGCCAGCAGGTTGGGGGTTAGGGAGACCCAGTACTTC. Filled out from reference TRBV7-6 and TRBJ2-5, the complete variable domain reads GAGVSQSPRYKVTKRGQDVALRCDPISGHVSLYWYRQALGQGPEFLTYFNYEAQQDKSGLPNDRFSAERPEGSISTLTIQRTEQRDSAMYRCASRLGVRETQYFGPGTRLLVL.

This clonotype was counted at least ten times. CDR3 loop: CAISELDRTAYEQYF. The CDR3 DNA is TGTGCCATCAGTGAACTCGACAGGACCGCCTACGAGCAGTACTTC. V gene TRBV10-3 combines with J gene TRBJ2-7; tentatively, D is TRBD1 (6 bases). Trimming left V 3 bases short and J 2 bases short, with 14 bases between. Germline CDR1 ENHRY, CDR2 SYGVKD. There are 15 residues in the CDR3.

CDR3 residues: CSAIGLAGTQETQYF. In nucleotides, the CDR3 is TGCAGTGCTATCGGACTAGCGGGAACCCAAGAGACCCAGTACTTC. The rearrangement uses TRBV20-1 and TRBJ2-5; 12 bases are shared with TRBD2. Looked up from germline, CDR1 is DFQATT and CDR2 is SNEGSKA (reference sequence). The J segment lost 1 base and the V segment lost 4 bases, leaving 4 bases of the junction unmatched. This CDR3 is built from 15 residues.

This clonotype was observed a handful of times. The chain uses TRBV7-9 and TRBJ2-1, with TRBD2 identical over 13 bases. CDR3 length: 17 residues. The J segment lost 7 bases and the V segment lost 10 bases, leaving 16 bases of the junction unmatched. Germline V lookup: CDR1 SEHNR, CDR2 FQNEAQ (reference sequence). For the CDR3, the DNA is TGTGCCACCCAGGGGACAGCCGGGACTAGCGGGGATAATGAGCAGTTCTTC. Its translation is CATQGTAGTSGDNEQFF.

Many counts were recorded for this clonotype. The gene calls are TRBV12-3 or TRBV12-4 and TRBJ2-3, with D tentatively TRBD2 (6 bases). The V gene lost 5 bases and the J gene lost 7 bases, with 22 bases spanning the gap. This CDR3 has 16 amino acids. The DNA for the CDR3 is TGTGCCAGCAGTCCAGACGGAGGGTCCCCAACTCATACGCAGTATTTT. It specifies CASSPDGGSPTHTQYF.

The chain links TRBV6-1 to TRBJ1-1; 7 bases map to TRBD1. Losses at the gene ends were 6 bases for V and 4 bases for J; bases not matched to a gene: 8. Germline CDR1 MNHNS, CDR2 SASEGT. This CDR3 is 14 amino acids long. The CDR3 bases are TGTGCCAGCAGCCCCCAAAGGGGGCGCACTGAAGCTTTCTTT. As protein: CASSPQRGRTEAFF.

The V gene is TRBV6-2 or TRBV6-3, the J gene TRBJ2-7; 7 bases map to TRBD1. Germline values: CDR1 MNHEY, CDR2 SVGEGT. V lost 2 bases to trimming and J lost 2 bases; unmatched junction nucleotides: 0. The length of the CDR3 is 13 residues. CDR3 region: CASSYDRAYEQYF. DNA for the CDR3: TGTGCCAGCAGTTACGACAGGGCCTACGAGCAGTACTTC.

This clonotype has just a few counts. The V and J genes are TRBV5-5 and TRBJ2-5; D is perhaps TRBD2 (6 bases). The germline gives CDR1 SGHKS, CDR2 YYEKEE (reference sequence). V was shortened by 1 base and J by 5 bases, with 15 bases between the two germline ends. The CDR3 is 15 residues long. CDR3 DNA sequence: TGTGCCAGCAGCTTGCTGACCGGGAGCAGGGAGACCCAGTACTTC. The encoded protein is CASSLLTGSRETQYF.

As concerns this clonotype: A read error is possible here, since a much larger clone lies one base away. This sequence joins TRBV5-5 and TRBJ2-3, with 9 bases aligning to TRBD1. The CDR3 contains 14 residues. The V gene end was trimmed by 2 bases and the J gene end by 4 bases; junction bases not matched to a gene: 2. Germline CDR1 reads SGHKS; CDR2 reads YYEKEE (reference sequence). In nucleotides, the CDR3 is TGTGCCAGCAGCTTTACAGGGGGCCCAGATACGCAGTATTTT. As protein: CASSFTGGPDTQYF.

This clonotype has ten or more counts. The chain joins TRBV9 to TRBJ2-3; weak D call: TRBD2 (6 bases). Deletions cut 0 bases from V and 4 bases from J, with 15 bases between. This CDR3 contains 16 residues. CDR1 SGDLS and CDR2 YYNGEE come from the germline V gene. The CDR3, as DNA: TGTGCCAGCAGCGTAGGCGTGGGAGGAGGCCCAGATACGCAGTATTTT. Its translation: CASSVGVGGGPDTQYF.

This clonotype was detected a few times. The chain links TRBV20-1 to TRBJ1-2; D call uncertain. The germline CDR1 and CDR2 sequences are DFQATT and SNEGSKA (reference sequence). With 3 bases removed from V and 3 bases from J, the gap between germline ends came to 8 bases. CDR3 length equals 12 residues. The CDR3 here is CSARRPDYGYTF. The CDR3 bases are TGCAGTGCTAGGAGGCCGGACTATGGCTACACCTTC.